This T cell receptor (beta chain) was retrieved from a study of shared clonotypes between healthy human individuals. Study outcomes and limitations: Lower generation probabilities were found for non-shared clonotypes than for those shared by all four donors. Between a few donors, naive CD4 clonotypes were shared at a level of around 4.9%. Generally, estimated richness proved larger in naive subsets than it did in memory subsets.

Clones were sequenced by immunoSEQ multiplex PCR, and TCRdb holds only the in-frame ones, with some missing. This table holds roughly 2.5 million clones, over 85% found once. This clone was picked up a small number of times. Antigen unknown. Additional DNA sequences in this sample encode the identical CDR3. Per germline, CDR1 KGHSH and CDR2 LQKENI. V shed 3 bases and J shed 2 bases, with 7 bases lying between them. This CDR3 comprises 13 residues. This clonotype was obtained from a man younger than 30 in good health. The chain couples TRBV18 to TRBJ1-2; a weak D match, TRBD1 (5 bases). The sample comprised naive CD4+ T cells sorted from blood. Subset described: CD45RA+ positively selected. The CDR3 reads CASSPDRNYGYTF. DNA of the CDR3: TGTGCCAGCTCACCTGACAGAAACTATGGCTACACCTTC.